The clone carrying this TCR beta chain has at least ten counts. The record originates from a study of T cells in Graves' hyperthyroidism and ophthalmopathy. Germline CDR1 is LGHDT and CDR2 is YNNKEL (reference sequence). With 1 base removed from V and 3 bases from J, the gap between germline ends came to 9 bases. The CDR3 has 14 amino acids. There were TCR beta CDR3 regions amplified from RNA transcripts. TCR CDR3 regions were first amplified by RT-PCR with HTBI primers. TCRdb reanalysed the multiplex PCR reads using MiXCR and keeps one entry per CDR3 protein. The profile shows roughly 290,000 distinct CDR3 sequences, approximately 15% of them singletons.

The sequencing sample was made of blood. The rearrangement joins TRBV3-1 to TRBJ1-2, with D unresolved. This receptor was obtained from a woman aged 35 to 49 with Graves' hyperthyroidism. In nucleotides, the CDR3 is TGTGCCAGCAGCCAAGGATCGGGTTACTATGGCTACACCTTC. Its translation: CASSQGSGYYGYTF. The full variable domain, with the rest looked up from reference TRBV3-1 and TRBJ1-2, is DTAVSQTPKYLVTQMGNDKSIKCEQNLGHDTMYWYKQDSKKFLKIMFSYNNKELIINETVPNRFSPKSPDKAHLNLHINSLELGDSAVYFCASSQGSGYYGYTFGSGTRLTVV.